The 21 T cell receptor beta chains reported below all come from one sample, sequenced in a study of blood T cell repertoires in COVID-19. TCRdb's copy holds only in-frame clones and misses some; the assay was immunoSEQ multiplex PCR. The table has fewer than 350,000 clones, 85% to 90% seen once; the top ten hold 1.7%. The specimen sequenced was PBMCs or T cells enriched from blood (not recorded which). These receptor sequences come from a woman aged 18 to 35 with acute COVID-19.

The V and J genes are TRBV28 and TRBJ1-3, with a tentative D call TRBD1 (5 bases). The germline gives CDR1 MDHEN, CDR2 SYDVKM. This CDR3 is 15 amino acids long. With 9 bases removed from V and 2 bases from J, the gap between germline ends came to 17 bases. CDR3: CASGSLGVTGNTIYF. For the CDR3, the DNA is TGTGCCAGTGGATCTTTAGGGGTCACTGGAAACACCATATATTTT.

This chain connects TRBV6-2 or TRBV6-3 to TRBJ2-5; 14 nucleotides agree with TRBD2. This CDR3 is 16 amino acids long. Losses at the gene ends were 4 bases for V and 4 bases for J; bases not matched to a gene: 5. The germline gives CDR1 MNHEY, CDR2 SVGEGT. DNA for the CDR3: TGTGCCAGCAGTTCACAAGGGACTAGCGGGAGAGAGACCCAGTACTTC. Amino acid sequence: CASSSQGTSGRETQYF.

The chain has TRBV5-4 and TRBJ1-1; the D gene is possibly TRBD1 (5 bases). The CDR3 runs to 14 residues. V was trimmed by 1 base and J by 3 bases, leaving 10 bases between them. Germline CDR1 and CDR2: SGHNT and YYREEE (reference sequence). The CDR3 sequence is CASSLWGADTEAFF. For the CDR3, the DNA is TGTGCCAGCAGCTTGTGGGGCGCGGACACTGAAGCTTTCTTT.

The chain is built from TRBV7-2 and TRBJ2-1; no reliable D call. The V gene lost 8 bases and the J gene lost 5 bases, with 13 bases spanning the gap. Germline V CDR1 and CDR2: SGHTA, FQGNSA. The CDR3 runs to 13 residues. The chain's CDR3 is CASAALGDNEQFF. CDR3 sequence (DNA): TGTGCCAGCGCCGCCCTAGGAGACAATGAGCAGTTCTTC. Full variable domain (rest looked up from reference TRBV7-2 and TRBJ2-1): GAGVSQSPSNKVTEKGKDVELRCDPISGHTALYWYRQSLGQGLEFLIYFQGNSAPDKSGLPSDRFSAERTGGSVSTLTIQRTQQEDSAVYLCASAALGDNEQFFGPGTRLTVL.

V usage is TRBV9 and J usage is TRBJ1-6; D may be TRBD1 (5 bases). CDR1 and CDR2 from the germline V gene are SGDLS and YYNGEE. V was pared by 3 bases and J by 5 bases, with 15 bases between. This CDR3 is built from 16 residues. As DNA, the CDR3 is TGTGCCAGCAGCGCCGAAAGGGGTAACAATAATTCACCCCTCCACTTT. This encodes CASSAERGNNNSPLHF.

The J gene is TRBJ1-1, the V gene TRBV28; weak D call: TRBD1 (5 bases). The germline CDR1 and CDR2 sequences are MDHEN and SYDVKM. The CDR3 covers 12 residues. Trimming removed 6 bases from V and 5 bases from J, with 10 bases in between. This CDR3 is CASSWGVTEAFF. CDR3 nucleotides: TGTGCCAGCAGCTGGGGGGTAACTGAAGCTTTCTTT.

The V gene is TRBV19, the J gene TRBJ1-2; 9 bases fit TRBD1. The length of the CDR3 is 14 residues. Germline V gene lookup returns CDR1 LNHDA and CDR2 SQIVND (reference sequence). The J segment lost 7 bases and the V segment lost 7 bases, leaving 10 bases of the junction unmatched. In DNA, the CDR3 is TGTGCCAGTACCTCATCCGGGACAGGGCTTGGCTACACCTTC. Translating gives CASTSSGTGLGYTF. Full variable domain (remainder filled in from reference TRBV19 and TRBJ1-2): DGGITQSPKYLFRKEGQNVTLSCEQNLNHDAMYWYRQDPGQGLRLIYYSQIVNDFQKGDIAEGYSVSREKKESFPLTVTSAQKNPTAFYLCASTSSGTGLGYTFGSGTRLTVV.

The genes are TRBV19 and TRBJ2-3, with 8 nucleotides matching TRBD1. CDR3 length: 17 amino acids. Germline assignment: CDR1 LNHDA and CDR2 SQIVND (reference sequence). The trim removed 2 bases at V and 2 bases at J, leaving 9 bases unmatched. DNA of the CDR3: TGTGCCAGTAGTATAAGTAAACAGGGGGTTAACACAGATACGCAGTATTTT. Its translation is CASSISKQGVNTDTQYF. The full variable domain, in which reference TRBV19 and TRBJ2-3 provide the parts outside the CDR3, is DGGITQSPKYLFRKEGQNVTLSCEQNLNHDAMYWYRQDPGQGLRLIYYSQIVNDFQKGDIAEGYSVSREKKESFPLTVTSAQKNPTAFYLCASSISKQGVNTDTQYFGPGTRLTVL.

The gene calls are TRBV4-1 and TRBJ1-1, with TRBD1 as a possible D gene (5 bases). Trimming cost V 1 base and J 1 base, with 16 bases left between them. CDR1 MGHRA and CDR2 YSYEKL come from the germline V gene. The CDR3 is made up of 17 amino acids. CDR3 sequence reads: CASSQAGQGGWNTEAFF. CDR3 in DNA: TGCGCCAGCAGCCAAGCGGGGCAGGGAGGTTGGAACACTGAAGCTTTCTTT.

The rearrangement links TRBV15 to TRBJ2-7; D is ambiguous. Germline values: CDR1 LNHNV, CDR2 YYDKDF (reference sequence). V lost 0 bases and J 2 bases, leaving 5 bases between the germline ends. The CDR3 spans 13 residues. The CDR3 DNA follows: TGTGCCACCAGCAGAGATCCGGCCTACGAGCAGTACTTC. Translation: CATSRDPAYEQYF.

This chain joins TRBV28 and TRBJ2-3, with D perhaps TRBD1 (6 bases). The CDR3 spans 15 residues. V was cut by 5 bases and J by 5 bases, with 17 bases left in between. The germline CDR1 and CDR2 sequences are MDHEN and SYDVKM. CDR3 sequence reads: CASSPRTVRGDTQYF. CDR3 sequence (DNA): TGTGCCAGCAGTCCGAGGACAGTGAGGGGAGATACGCAGTATTTT.

This chain uses TRBV29-1 with TRBJ2-7, with 8 positions matching TRBD2. CDR3 length equals 13 residues. The germline CDR1 and CDR2 sequences are SQVTM and ANQGSEA. V dropped 3 bases and J dropped 5; count of bases not matched to a gene: 6. The chain's CDR3 is CSVDRGSGNEQYF. For the CDR3, the DNA is TGCAGCGTTGATCGGGGTAGCGGGAACGAGCAGTACTTC.

The rearrangement uses TRBV6-5 and TRBJ1-6; tentatively, D is TRBD1 (6 bases). CDR3 length: 15 amino acids. The germline V and J ends were trimmed by 2 bases and 4 bases, with 9 bases remaining between them. Germline CDR1 is MNHEY and CDR2 is SVGAGI. The CDR3 spells CASSYETGYNSPLHF. CDR3 coding DNA: TGTGCCAGCAGTTACGAAACAGGGTATAATTCACCCCTCCACTTT.

This clone was picked up one time. The V and J genes are TRBV18 and TRBJ2-1, with D perhaps TRBD2 (5 bases). This CDR3 spans 17 amino acids. Trimming took 5 bases from V and 4 from J, leaving 21 bases between them. Germline V lookup: CDR1 KGHSH, CDR2 LQKENI. The CDR3 here is CASSMSPPSGAYNEQFF. The CDR3 DNA reads TGTGCCAGCTCAATGTCCCCTCCCAGCGGAGCTTACAATGAGCAGTTCTTC. Using reference TRBV18 and TRBJ2-1 for the parts outside the CDR3, the full variable domain is NAGVMQNPRHLVRRRGQEARLRCSPMKGHSHVYWYRQLPEEGLKFMVYLQKENIIDESGMPKERFSAEFPKEGPSILRIQQVVRGDSAAYFCASSMSPPSGAYNEQFFGPGTRLTVL.

The rearrangement links TRBV4-1 to TRBJ2-5; maybe TRBD1 (5 bases). Between the trimmed V and J ends, which lost 7 bases and 5 bases, there was a span of 20 bases. Per germline, CDR1 MGHRA and CDR2 YSYEKL. The CDR3 is made up of 15 amino acids. The CDR3: CASKFLPDIVETQYF. The CDR3, as DNA: TGCGCCAGCAAATTCCTCCCGGACATCGTGGAGACCCAGTACTTC.

The chain recombines TRBV4-2 with TRBJ2-3; D is ambiguous. In germline, CDR1 is LGHNA, CDR2 YNFKEQ. This CDR3 comprises 14 residues. Deletions cut 0 bases from V and 4 bases from J, with 8 bases between. This chain's CDR3 is CASSQERMPDTQYF. CDR3 DNA: TGTGCCAGCAGCCAAGAGAGAATGCCAGATACGCAGTATTTT.

This clone was seen only once. The chain carries TRBV27 and TRBJ2-7; TRBD2 agrees at 7 bases. CDR3 length: 13 amino acids. The germline CDR1 and CDR2 sequences are MNHEY and SMNVEV (reference sequence). After removal of 9 bases from V and 3 bases from J, the junction contained 8 bases not matched to a gene. CDR3 region: CASRLAIGYEQYF. In DNA form, the CDR3 reads TGTGCCAGTAGACTAGCTATTGGCTACGAGCAGTACTTC.

The J gene is TRBJ2-7, the V gene TRBV6-5, with 7 bases matching TRBD2. CDR1 and CDR2 (germline): MNHEY, SVGAGI. V dropped 0 bases and J dropped 3; count of bases not matched to a gene: 5. The CDR3 is made up of 15 amino acids. The CDR3 loop reads CASSYSPGGDYEQYF. The CDR3 nucleotides read TGTGCCAGCAGTTACTCGCCGGGAGGTGACTACGAGCAGTACTTC.

This rearrangement joins TRBV27 to TRBJ2-3; 10 positions agree with TRBD2. CDR1 is MNHEY, CDR2 SMNVEV, per germline (reference sequence). The CDR3 has 16 residues. V lost 6 bases and J lost 5; bases outside the gene matches: 11. CDR3 nucleotides: TGTGCCAGCAGGGATAGAGCGGGGGGGACTGGAGATACGCAGTATTTT. Protein sequence: CASRDRAGGTGDTQYF.

The rearrangement links TRBV7-6 to TRBJ2-1, with D perhaps matching TRBD1 (5 bases). From germline, CDR1 is SGHVS and CDR2 FNYEAQ. This CDR3 is built from 15 residues. Trimming stripped 5 bases from V and 5 bases from J, with 16 bases between. The CDR3 sequence: CASSPEQVPNNEQFF. The CDR3 region has the DNA TGTGCCAGCAGCCCGGAACAGGTACCAAACAATGAGCAGTTCTTC.

This rearrangement joins TRBV5-5 to TRBJ1-6; the D is unclear. CDR3 size: 20 residues. Germline CDR1 SGHKS, CDR2 YYEKEE (reference sequence). Trimming took off 3 bases at V and 0 bases at J, with 22 bases between the two ends. The CDR3 is CASSSDPPGRVSSYNSPLHF. The CDR3 DNA reads TGTGCCAGCAGCTCCGATCCACCGGGTCGGGTGAGCTCCTATAATTCACCCCTCCACTTT. Full variable domain (outside the CDR3, taken from reference TRBV5-5 and TRBJ1-6): DAGVTQSPTHLIKTRGQQVTLRCSPISGHKSVSWYQQVLGQGPQFIFQYYEKEERGRGNFPDRFSARQFPNYSSELNVNALLLGDSALYLCASSSDPPGRVSSYNSPLHFGNGTRLTVT.